A single sample is the source of the 13 T cell receptor beta chains below, sequenced in a study of T cell responses to AZD1222 COVID-19 vaccine. Using immunoSEQ multiplex PCR, the repertoire was profiled, and TCRdb retains in-frame clones only, with some absent. In the table there are 110,000 or so clones, around 88% of which are singletons. Sequences were derived from peripheral blood, sampled 28 days after the second AZD1222 dose. All receptors come from an adult who received the AZD1222 COVID-19 vaccine.

This clone was recorded many times. This sequence joins TRBV6-1 and TRBJ2-3; a possible D gene is TRBD2 (5 bases). The CDR3 spans 15 residues. The V gene's germline CDR1 is MNHNS and CDR2 SASEGT. The V end lost 3 bases, the J end lost 0 bases, and 10 bases lay between the germline ends. This CDR3 is CASSDWSGSTDTQYF. CDR3 bases: TGTGCCAGCAGTGATTGGTCGGGGAGCACAGATACGCAGTATTTT.

This clone came up once. The chain uses TRBV5-1 and TRBJ1-3, with 8 bases identical to TRBD1. Germline CDR1 SGHRS, CDR2 YFSETQ. J lost 3 bases, V lost 4 bases, and 9 bases had no gene match. The CDR3 totals 16 residues. The CDR3 loop is CASSLIQGASGNTIYF. CDR3 coding DNA: TGCGCCAGCAGCCTAATTCAGGGGGCTAGTGGAAACACCATATATTTT.

This sequence joins TRBV7-9 and TRBJ1-6; 9 bases are a match to TRBD1. This CDR3 comprises 15 residues. Germline CDR1 SEHNR, CDR2 FQNEAQ (reference sequence). The junction had 7 bases not matched to a gene; V was cut back by 5 bases and J by 8 bases. CDR3 loop: CASSDVTGGDSPLHF. The CDR3 DNA sequence: TGTGCCAGCAGCGACGTGACAGGGGGGGATTCACCCCTCCACTTT.

Only one count was recorded for this clone. This rearrangement joins TRBV18 to TRBJ1-2; 8 nucleotides agree with TRBD1. Losses at the gene ends were 2 bases for V and 4 bases for J; bases not matched to a gene: 6. The CDR3 has 15 amino acids. Looked up from germline, CDR1 is KGHSH and CDR2 is LQKENI. CDR3 amino acids: CASSPIQGVGYGYTF. CDR3 bases: TGTGCCAGCTCACCAATACAGGGGGTCGGCTATGGCTACACCTTC.

V usage is TRBV6-5 and J usage is TRBJ2-7; no definite D call. The CDR3 extends over 15 amino acids. Germline-derived CDR1 and CDR2 are MNHEY and SVGAGI. Trimming took off 0 bases at V and 6 bases at J, with 15 bases between the two ends. The DNA of the CDR3 is TGTGCCAGCAGTTACTCGACAAGGGCCGAAGCCGAGCAGTACTTC. This gives the protein CASSYSTRAEAEQYF.

The chain carries TRBV7-2 and TRBJ2-7; maybe TRBD2 (5 bases). With 5 bases removed from V and 4 bases from J, the gap between germline ends came to 15 bases. Germline CDR1 is SGHTA and CDR2 is FQGNSA. The CDR3 runs to 14 residues. The CDR3 protein is CASSQTHGVYEQYF. The DNA for the CDR3 is TGTGCCAGCAGCCAGACGCACGGGGTTTACGAGCAGTACTTC. The whole variable domain, filled in from reference TRBV7-2 and TRBJ2-7, reads GAGVSQSPSNKVTEKGKDVELRCDPISGHTALYWYRQSLGQGLEFLIYFQGNSAPDKSGLPSDRFSAERTGGSVSTLTIQRTQQEDSAVYLCASSQTHGVYEQYFGPGTRLTVT.

The gene calls are TRBV6-5 and TRBJ1-4; possibly TRBD1 for D (5 bases). Trimming shortened V by 0 bases and J by 8 bases, and 16 bases separated the two germline ends. CDR3 length: 16 residues. CDR1 is MNHEY and CDR2 is SVGAGI in the germline V gene. Here the CDR3 DNA reads TGTGCCAGCAGTTACTCGGTCAGGGAACGCGAGGAAAAACTGTTTTTT. Protein product: CASSYSVREREEKLFF.

The rearrangement joins TRBV4-2 to TRBJ1-2; no definite D call. Germline CDR1 reads LGHNA; CDR2 reads YNFKEQ. The V gene lost 0 bases and the J gene lost 4 bases, with 9 bases spanning the gap. This CDR3 has 14 amino acids. The chain's CDR3 is CASSQDVASYGYTF. CDR3 DNA sequence: TGTGCCAGCAGCCAAGATGTGGCAAGCTATGGCTACACCTTC.

The chain combines TRBV27 with TRBJ2-3; 8 bases map to TRBD1. The CDR3 has 16 amino acids. V was clipped by 3 bases and J by 4 bases; unmatched bases: 9. CDR1 is MNHEY and CDR2 is SMNVEV in the germline V gene (reference sequence). The CDR3 region is CASSLGWAGGADTQYF. The CDR3 nucleotides are TGTGCCAGCAGTTTGGGGTGGGCAGGGGGCGCAGATACGCAGTATTTT.

This clone turned up a few times. The chain has TRBV7-2 and TRBJ2-7; possible D gene TRBD1, 6 bases. The V end lost 3 bases, the J end lost 3 bases, and 15 bases lay between the germline ends. Germline CDR1 reads SGHTA; CDR2 reads FQGNSA. The CDR3 is made up of 15 amino acids. The CDR3 sequence: CASSFVLRGDYEQYF. In DNA, the CDR3 is TGTGCCAGCAGCTTCGTGCTCAGGGGAGACTACGAGCAGTACTTC. The variable domain in full, completed from reference TRBV7-2 and TRBJ2-7, reads GAGVSQSPSNKVTEKGKDVELRCDPISGHTALYWYRQSLGQGLEFLIYFQGNSAPDKSGLPSDRFSAERTGGSVSTLTIQRTQQEDSAVYLCASSFVLRGDYEQYFGPGTRLTVT.

This clone was counted a single time. The J gene is TRBJ2-7, the V gene TRBV5-1; D perhaps matches TRBD2 (6 bases). The CDR3 length is 15 residues. Trimming removed 4 bases at V and 3 bases at J, with 17 bases between. In germline, CDR1 is SGHRS, CDR2 YFSETQ. The CDR3 region is CASSPALGLVYEQYF. In nucleotides, the CDR3 is TGCGCCAGCAGCCCGGCCTTGGGACTCGTCTACGAGCAGTACTTC.

The chain recombines TRBV2 with TRBJ2-4; weak D call: TRBD2 (5 bases). Germline-derived CDR1 and CDR2 are SNHLY and FYNNEI. The CDR3 is 16 amino acids. Trimming removed 4 bases at V and 3 bases at J, with 16 bases between. The CDR3 here is CASSGGLAIDKNIQYF. The CDR3 bases are TGTGCCAGCAGTGGGGGTTTAGCGATAGACAAAAACATTCAGTACTTC.

The chain uses TRBV5-1 and TRBJ2-7; the match to TRBD1 covers 8 bases. V lost 4 bases and J lost 6; bases outside the gene matches: 3. Germline-derived CDR1 and CDR2 are SGHRS and YFSETQ. There are 12 residues in the CDR3. CDR3 residues: CASSHTGGEQYF. DNA for the CDR3: TGCGCCAGCAGCCACACAGGGGGCGAGCAGTACTTC.